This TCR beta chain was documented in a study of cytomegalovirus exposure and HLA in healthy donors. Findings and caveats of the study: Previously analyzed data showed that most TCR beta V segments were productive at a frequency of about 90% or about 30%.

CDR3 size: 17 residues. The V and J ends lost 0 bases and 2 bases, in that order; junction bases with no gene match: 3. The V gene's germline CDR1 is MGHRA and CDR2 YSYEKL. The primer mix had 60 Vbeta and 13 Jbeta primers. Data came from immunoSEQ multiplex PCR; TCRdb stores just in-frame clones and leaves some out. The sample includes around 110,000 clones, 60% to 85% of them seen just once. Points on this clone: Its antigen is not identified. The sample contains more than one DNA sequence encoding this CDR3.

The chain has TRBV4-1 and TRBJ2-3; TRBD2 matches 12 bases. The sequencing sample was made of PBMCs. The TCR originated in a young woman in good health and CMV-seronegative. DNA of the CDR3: TGCGCCAGCAGCCAAGATCGACTAGCGGGGGCCACAGATACGCAGTATTTT. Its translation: CASSQDRLAGATDTQYF.